Shown below are 7 T cell receptor beta chains from a single sample sequenced in a study of shared clonotypes between healthy human individuals. Clones were read by immunoSEQ multiplex PCR, and TCRdb kept only the in-frame ones, dropping some. The repertoire has a few million clones, 85% to 95% of them found once; the top ten carry 0.3% to 0.4%. Input material: naive CD4+ T cells from PBMCs. Regarding subset: CD45RA+ positively selected. These receptors were obtained from a man aged 18 to 30 in good health. Some clones in this sample may be carry-over from other donors' samples.

V and J are TRBV27 and TRBJ1-5, with 7 bases lining up with TRBD1. The CDR3 spans 15 residues. Germline assignment: CDR1 MNHEY and CDR2 SMNVEV (reference sequence). V lost 5 bases, J lost 6 bases, and 10 bases stayed unmatched. The CDR3 sequence: CASSPLGRGFQPQHF. The CDR3 bases are TGTGCCAGCAGTCCGCTGGGCAGGGGGTTTCAGCCCCAGCATTTT.

The chain links TRBV10-1 to TRBJ2-7; TRBD2 might be the D (6 bases). Germline CDR1 reads WNHNN; CDR2 reads SYGVQD (reference sequence). CDR3 size: 18 residues. Trimming pared 7 bases from V and 0 bases from J, leaving 25 bases between. The CDR3 loop is CASTRPHPRDSYSYEQYF. The CDR3 DNA sequence: TGCGCCAGCACCCGACCTCACCCCCGGGACTCCTACTCCTACGAGCAGTACTTC.

V usage is TRBV6-1 and J usage is TRBJ1-3; D is possibly TRBD1 (6 bases). The length of the CDR3 is 16 residues. V was trimmed by 2 bases and J by 0 bases, leaving 11 bases between them. CDR1 is MNHNS, CDR2 SASEGT, per germline. The CDR3 DNA reads TGTGCCAGCAGTGAACCAGGGGCGAGCTCTGGAAACACCATATATTTT. Translation: CASSEPGASSGNTIYF.

J is TRBJ2-1 and V is TRBV10-2, with a possible D match to TRBD1 (6 bases). Germline CDR1 WSHSY, CDR2 SAAADI. The CDR3 is made up of 14 amino acids. V shed 4 bases and J shed 9 bases, with 16 bases lying between them. The CDR3 reads CASSGSRGGSEQFF. CDR3 DNA sequence: TGCGCCAGCAGTGGGTCTCGAGGGGGTAGTGAGCAGTTCTTC.

V is TRBV11-2 and J is TRBJ2-5, with TRBD2 matching over 13 bases. After removal of 7 bases from V and 7 bases from J, the junction contained 12 bases not matched to a gene. The CDR3 extends over 16 amino acids. CDR1 and CDR2 from the germline V gene are SGHAT and FQNNGV. Here the CDR3 reads CASIPLAGGRGGTQYF. For the CDR3, the DNA is TGTGCCAGCATCCCACTAGCGGGAGGGCGCGGGGGGACCCAGTACTTC. The whole variable domain, filled in from reference TRBV11-2 and TRBJ2-5, reads EAGVAQSPRYKIIEKRQSVAFWCNPISGHATLYWYQQILGQGPKLLIQFQNNGVVDDSQLPKDRFSAERLKGVDSTLKIQPAKLEDSAVYLCASIPLAGGRGGTQYFGPGTRLLVL.

The chain has TRBV7-3 and TRBJ2-1; 12 bases agree with TRBD2. The germline gives CDR1 SGHTA, CDR2 FQGTGA. CDR3 length: 16 amino acids. V lost 2 bases to trimming and J lost 7 bases; unmatched junction nucleotides: 6. The CDR3 sequence: CASSLLGLAGKNEQFF. DNA of the CDR3: TGTGCCAGCAGCTTACTCGGACTAGCGGGGAAGAATGAGCAGTTCTTC. Variable domain in full (rest from reference TRBV7-3 and TRBJ2-1): GAGVSQTPSNKVTEKGKYVELRCDPISGHTALYWYRQSLGQGPEFLIYFQGTGAADDSGLPNDRFFAVRPEGSVSTLKIQRTERGDSAVYLCASSLLGLAGKNEQFFGPGTRLTVL.

The CDR3 here is CASTWNTEAFF. In DNA, the CDR3 is TGTGCCAGCACGTGGAACACTGAAGCTTTCTTT. The rearrangement uses TRBV6-6 and TRBJ1-1; D unresolved. The V gene's germline CDR1 is MNHNY and CDR2 SVGAGI (reference sequence). Trimming took off 7 bases at V and 1 base at J, with 4 bases between the two ends. This CDR3 has 11 residues.